The next 27 T cell receptor beta chains were all read from a single sample in a study of blood T cell repertoires in COVID-19. Here immunoSEQ multiplex PCR was the method, and the copy in TCRdb shows in-frame clones only, minus some. The data hold 250,000 to 350,000 clones, with approximately 86% observed a single time. Sequenced input: peripheral blood. The source of these receptors is a woman between 65 and 79 years old with COVID-19, enrolled during active disease.

The gene calls are TRBV5-5 and TRBJ1-1; D is possibly TRBD1 (6 bases). V was cut by 0 bases and J by 11 bases, with 14 bases left in between. This CDR3 is built from 13 residues. Germline V CDR1 and CDR2: SGHKS, YYEKEE (reference sequence). CDR3 in amino acids: CASSLVLDRMAFF. The CDR3 coding sequence is TGTGCCAGCAGCTTGGTGCTTGACAGGATGGCTTTCTTT.

The CDR3 loop is CASSYSWRGLGEAFF. Written as DNA, the CDR3 is TGTGCCAGCAGTTACTCGTGGCGGGGGTTGGGAGAAGCTTTCTTT. V usage is TRBV6-5 and J usage is TRBJ1-1, with D maybe TRBD1 (5 bases). Trimming removed 0 bases from V and 8 bases from J, with 16 bases in between. The V gene's germline CDR1 is MNHEY and CDR2 SVGAGI. The CDR3 length is 15 residues.

The genes are TRBV12-5 and TRBJ1-4, with unresolved D. The CDR3 extends over 15 amino acids. Germline assignment: CDR1 LGHNT and CDR2 FRNRAP. Trimming shortened V by 0 bases and J by 5 bases, and 10 bases separated the two germline ends. CDR3 in amino acids: CASGLVSGLNEKLFF. In nucleotides, the CDR3 is TGTGCTAGTGGTTTGGTGAGCGGTTTAAATGAAAAACTGTTTTTT.

The chain employs TRBV5-1 and TRBJ2-7; TRBD1 is a possible D gene (6 bases). Germline values: CDR1 SGHRS, CDR2 YFSETQ. V was pared by 2 bases and J by 1 base, with 10 bases between. The CDR3 is made up of 14 amino acids. The CDR3 reads CASSFGGLSYEQYF. The CDR3, as DNA: TGCGCCAGCAGCTTTGGGGGCCTGTCCTACGAGCAGTACTTC.

The chain links TRBV25-1 to TRBJ2-3, with D perhaps TRBD2 (5 bases). Germline V CDR1 and CDR2: MGHDK, SYGVNS. With 2 bases removed from V and 0 bases from J, the gap between germline ends came to 12 bases. This CDR3 is 16 amino acids long. The CDR3, as DNA: TGTGCCAGCAGTGAAGACCTAGAGGGTAGCACAGATACGCAGTATTTT. It yields the protein CASSEDLEGSTDTQYF.

The rearrangement links TRBV5-1 to TRBJ1-3; D not certain. The CDR3 is 17 amino acids. Germline V gives CDR1 SGHRS, CDR2 YFSETQ. V lost 0 bases, J lost 0 bases, and 13 bases lay in between. CDR3 region: CASSLVGSTSSGNTIYF. The CDR3 region has the DNA TGCGCCAGCAGCTTGGTGGGCAGCACTAGCTCTGGAAACACCATATATTTT.

The chain joins TRBV5-1 to TRBJ2-7, with TRBD2 identical over 8 bases. The CDR3 runs 14 residues. Germline CDR1 SGHRS, CDR2 YFSETQ. V dropped 0 bases and J dropped 2; count of bases not matched to a gene: 1. The CDR3 protein is CASSLVGLAYEQYF. CDR3 sequence (DNA): TGCGCCAGCAGCTTGGTGGGACTAGCCTACGAGCAGTACTTC.

There are a few counts of this clone. The chain links TRBV7-2 to TRBJ1-1, with D possibly being TRBD1 (5 bases). V lost 1 base and J lost 4, with 7 bases in between. CDR1 and CDR2 (germline): SGHTA, FQGNSA. The CDR3 consists of 13 residues. CDR3 in DNA: TGTGCCAGCAGCTTAGGGGGCGCCACTGAAGCTTTCTTT. Translating gives CASSLGGATEAFF.

V gene TRBV28 combines with J gene TRBJ2-7; tentative D call: TRBD1 (5 bases). In germline, CDR1 is MDHEN, CDR2 SYDVKM. This CDR3 comprises 15 residues. Trimming took off 1 base at V and 0 bases at J, with 10 bases between the two ends. The CDR3, as DNA: TGTGCCAGCAGTTTATCCCGGACAAGCTCCTACGAGCAGTACTTC. Protein: CASSLSRTSSYEQYF.

The rearrangement links TRBV7-9 to TRBJ1-3; no definite D call. The ends were cut back, 1 base at V and 0 bases at J, with 10 bases in the middle. Germline assignment: CDR1 SEHNR and CDR2 FQNEAQ (reference sequence). The CDR3 totals 16 residues. CDR3 bases: TGTGCCAGCAGCTTAGAGCCCAGACTCTCTGGAAACACCATATATTTT. This translates into CASSLEPRLSGNTIYF.

This clone showed up just a few times. This chain uses TRBV6-1 with TRBJ1-5; TRBD1 is a possible D gene (6 bases). Trimming took 3 bases from V and 6 from J, leaving 15 bases between them. The CDR3 spans 15 residues. CDR1 is MNHNS and CDR2 is SASEGT in the germline V gene. CDR3 region: CASSEGSGGVQPQHF. Written as DNA, the CDR3 is TGTGCCAGCAGTGAGGGGAGCGGGGGCGTTCAGCCCCAGCATTTT.

This chain connects TRBV21-1 to TRBJ2-3; the table's D call of TRBD2 was not tested on the DNA. TRBV21-1 is labeled a pseudogene. This CDR3 has 15 amino acids. The CDR3 DNA sequence: TGTGCCAGCAGCAAAGTCGTCCCCTCGACTAGCGCGCAGTATTTT. Translating it yields CASSKVVPSTSAQYF.

The gene calls are TRBV4-1 and TRBJ1-4, with 7 bases matching TRBD1. Germline CDR1 MGHRA, CDR2 YSYEKL. The V gene end was trimmed by 4 bases and the J gene end by 5 bases; junction bases not matched to a gene: 7. The CDR3 is 15 residues long. This CDR3 reads CASSPTGIGNEKLFF. The DNA of the CDR3 is TGCGCCAGCAGCCCGACAGGGATCGGAAATGAAAAACTGTTTTTT.

This clone showed up just once. The CDR3 DNA follows: TGTGCCAGCAGCACCGGGACAGATGAAAAACTGTTTTTT. It yields the protein CASSTGTDEKLFF. This chain uses TRBV5-4 with TRBJ1-4; TRBD1 matches 7 bases. Germline CDR1 SGHNT, CDR2 YYREEE (reference sequence). V shed 4 bases, J shed 6 bases, and the junction held 3 bases outside the gene matches. The CDR3 is 13 amino acids. Variable domain in full (rest from reference TRBV5-4 and TRBJ1-4): ETGVTQSPTHLIKTRGQQVTLRCSSQSGHNTVSWYQQALGQGPQFIFQYYREEENGRGNFPPRFSGLQFPNYSSELNVNALELDDSALYLCASSTGTDEKLFFGSGTQLSVL.

The CDR3 DNA reads as TGCGCCAGCAGCCAAGAACTAGCCTCTTCCTACTACGAGCAGTACTTC. Residues: CASSQELASSYYEQYF. V gene TRBV4-1 combines with J gene TRBJ2-7; possibly TRBD2 for D (6 bases). Germline lookup yields CDR1 MGHRA and CDR2 YSYEKL. The CDR3 totals 16 residues. V lost 0 bases and J lost 3, with 15 bases in between.

This clone was seen a handful of times. The rearrangement uses TRBV6-5 and TRBJ1-1; no definite D call. The CDR3 spans 14 residues. Trimming pared 3 bases from V and 6 bases from J, leaving 14 bases between. In germline, CDR1 is MNHEY, CDR2 SVGAGI. For the CDR3, the DNA is TGTGCCAGCAGTTATCTAAGAGGCGACTCTGAAGCTTTCTTT. Protein: CASSYLRGDSEAFF.

The V call is TRBV6-6, the J call TRBJ2-1, with a tentative D call TRBD2 (5 bases). The CDR3 has 11 amino acids. CDR1 and CDR2 from the germline V gene are MNHNY and SVGAGI (reference sequence). Trimming pared 9 bases from V and 5 bases from J, leaving 8 bases between. CDR3 sequence (DNA): TGTGCCAGTTCCGGGGACAATGAGCAGTTCTTC. Protein product: CASSGDNEQFF.

The V call is TRBV5-1, the J call TRBJ1-2, with D tentatively TRBD1 (5 bases). CDR3 length: 14 residues. Trimming took 0 bases from V and 7 from J, leaving 13 bases between them. Germline V gene sequence: CDR1 SGHRS, CDR2 YFSETQ. The CDR3 nucleotides read TGCGCCAGCAGCTTGGAGGGCAGGGAGGCTGGCTACACCTTC. It encodes CASSLEGREAGYTF.

V is TRBV7-2 and J is TRBJ2-5, with 9 bases that match TRBD1. Per the germline V gene, CDR1 is SGHTA and CDR2 is FQGNSA. V lost 4 bases, J lost 5 bases, and 8 bases stayed unmatched. The CDR3 has 15 residues. The DNA of the CDR3 is TGTGCCAGCAGCTCTCCGACAGGGGGAAGGGAGACCCAGTACTTC. Its protein is CASSSPTGGRETQYF.

The chain is built from TRBV9 and TRBJ2-1; 16 bases agree with TRBD2. The CDR3 is 17 residues long. Germline V gene data show CDR1 as SGDLS and CDR2 as YYNGEE. With V trimmed by 4 bases and J by 4 bases, 5 bases remained unmatched. The CDR3 bases are TGTGCCAGCAGCCCAGGGACTAGCGGGGGGGTATACAATGAGCAGTTCTTC. Residues: CASSPGTSGGVYNEQFF.

This sequence joins TRBV6-5 and TRBJ1-1; 8 bases fit TRBD1. Germline V gene data show CDR1 as MNHEY and CDR2 as SVGAGI. The CDR3 spans 14 residues. The V segment lost 7 bases and the J segment 6 bases; nucleotides outside the gene matches: 10. The CDR3 DNA reads as TGTGCCAGCACCTCAGGGGGCGTAAGGGCTGAAGCTTTCTTT. It is translated as CASTSGGVRAEAFF.

The genes are TRBV4-1 and TRBJ1-4; a weak D match, TRBD1 (5 bases). The CDR3 extends over 18 amino acids. Per germline, CDR1 MGHRA and CDR2 YSYEKL. The V end was cut by 0 bases, the J end by 8 bases, with 22 bases between. The CDR3 coding sequence is TGCGCCAGCAGCCAAGATTTGAATTGGAGGGGAGTTTGGGAAAAACTGTTTTTT. Protein product: CASSQDLNWRGVWEKLFF.

The chain employs TRBV5-1 and TRBJ2-1, with no clear D. The length of the CDR3 is 12 residues. Looked up from germline, CDR1 is SGHRS and CDR2 is YFSETQ. Trimming shortened V by 4 bases and J by 15 bases, and 17 bases separated the two germline ends. CDR3 DNA: TGCGCCAGCAGCCCTAGTCCGTTGAGTTGGTTCTTC. It codes for CASSPSPLSWFF.

The chain couples TRBV11-2 to TRBJ2-7; D might be TRBD2 (5 bases). Germline CDR1 reads SGHAT; CDR2 reads FQNNGV. With 5 bases removed from V and 4 bases from J, the gap between germline ends came to 18 bases. The CDR3 length is 15 residues. CDR3 amino acids: CASSPLPAAAYEQYF. The CDR3 DNA reads TGTGCCAGCAGCCCCCTTCCAGCGGCGGCTTACGAGCAGTACTTC.

This rearrangement joins TRBV3-1 (or the pseudogene TRBV3-2) to TRBJ2-1; 10 nucleotides align to TRBD2. Trimming cost V 6 bases and J 15 bases; bases outside gene matches: 5. The CDR3 is 11 residues long. Looked up from germline, CDR1 is LGHDT and CDR2 is YNNKEL (reference sequence). The CDR3 DNA reads TGTGCCAGCAGTCAGCGGGGGGGCCCGTTCTTC. Protein product: CASSQRGGPFF.

The rearrangement joins TRBV5-8 to TRBJ1-1; D is unclear. This CDR3 is 13 amino acids long. V was shortened by 4 bases and J by 3 bases, with 10 bases between the two germline ends. Germline CDR1 and CDR2: SGHTS and YDEGEE. The DNA of the CDR3 is TGTGCCAGCAGCCTAGGTCCGGACACTGAAGCTTTCTTT. Translating it yields CASSLGPDTEAFF.

CDR3 coding DNA: TGCGCCAGCAGCCCGGGACAGGGGACGGCATACACTGAAGCTTTCTTT. Translating gives CASSPGQGTAYTEAFF. The chain is built from TRBV5-1 and TRBJ1-1; 10 positions agree with TRBD1. Germline V gene data show CDR1 as SGHRS and CDR2 as YFSETQ. The junction had 9 bases not matched to a gene; V was cut back by 4 bases and J by 3 bases. The CDR3 consists of 16 residues.